This paragraph covers one T cell receptor (beta chain) sequence. Its antigen is still unknown. No qualities accompany the bases; no much larger clone lies one base away. A single peripheral blood draw of around 120 mL on average was collected from each donor into heparinised tubes. A BD FACSAria II and a panel including CD45RO, CCR7, CD25, CD127, CD95 and CD27 were used to sort naive, central memory, regulatory and stem cell-like memory CD4+ T cells. All sorted populations exceeded 95% purity. PBMCs were separated immediately by Lymphoprep density gradient centrifugation and were stained directly, without being cultured. So that batch effects would be minimized, each experiment stained and sorted samples in pairs, pairing one healthy donor with one patient. The High Capacity cDNA Reverse Transcription Kit was used to reverse transcribe all of the isolated RNA, meaning that expressed TCRB transcripts were what got sequenced. Deep immunoSEQ sequencing was performed on naive, central memory and regulatory T cell samples, with an average of around 3.4 million total reads per sample. After sorted cells were lysed in RLT buffer, RNA was extracted with DNase-treated RNeasy Micro or Mini kits, with the choice depending on cell number. To prevent cross-contamination, every cell subset was processed on its own, while patient and healthy donor samples were processed together. Using the immunoSEQ multiplex PCR, TCRB sequences were amplified from cDNA into 87-bp fragments spanning the CDR3 region. Sequencing of the amplicons was done on the Illumina HiSeq platform. The published analysis was carried out like this. Synthetic template baselines were used to correct PCR bias computationally, reads within Hamming distance 2 were collapsed together, and singletons that could not be merged were discarded. By aligning reads against IMGT, V, D and J genes, CDR3 length, and insertions or deletions at six rearrangement sites were assigned. Within each subset, clonotype counts were normalized to the number of sorted cells before true diversity and Gini coefficients were calculated with the tcR R package. The overlap coefficient, calculated on TCRB nucleotide sequences, was used to measure repertoire sharing. Out-of-frame TCRB sequences from naive cells were analyzed to stand in for the pre-selection repertoire. TCRdb took this table from immuneACCESS and kept in-frame rearrangements with V and J called. Such tables lack part of the clones; where checked against another copy, unresolved V genes explain under half of the gap, and the rest is unexplained. V, J and clone size are those of that table, while D and trimming were read from the DNA. The sample has 500,000 to 650,000 clones on record, 9.5% to 15% of them singletons. The ten largest clones add up to over 0.1% of the sample.

The junction shows trimming of 0 bases on V and 6 bases on J, plus 6 bases between the germline ends. The germline V gene yields SGHRS for CDR1 and YFSETQ for CDR2. The CDR3 runs 12 residues from the cysteine to the phenylalanine. The sequence is cut down to CDR3 DNA, 36 bases in frame from base 1. This sample is part of a study of beta chain features in type 1 diabetes (dated by TCRdb to the late 2010s). Concerning the study at large: Patients and healthy donors did not differ in mean age, gender distribution, total cell number or subset yield. Regulatory and stem cell-like memory subsets were obtained from only 8 patients and roughly 8 healthy donors, while naive and central memory subsets were obtained from all 30 or so donors. A total of about 110 million sorted cells were examined across all samples, and the number of cells per subset was strongly correlated with RNA yield. In the study, recently diagnosed type 1 diabetes patients and matched healthy donors were compared on the TCRB repertoires of their sorted circulating CD4+ T cell subsets.

The research as a whole found: The naive, central memory and regulatory TCRB repertoires appeared to resemble one another more closely among patients than among healthy donors. Because cDNA was sequenced instead of genomic DNA, highly expressing activated cells could be over-represented, though the groups showed no difference in activation or CD3 levels. At VDJ recombination sites, patients with type 1 diabetes made fewer insertions and deleted more nucleotides, a pattern implying thymic rearrangement abnormalities. In all four CD4+ subsets, TCRB CDR3 length was moderately but significantly shorter in type 1 diabetes patients. PCR may preferentially amplify shorter templates, but because patient and control samples were amplified and corrected together, any resulting skew would affect both groups equally. Only small numbers of individuals were included in the HLA sub-analyses, which left unresolved whether HLA type had any influence on TCRB rearrangement.

Specimen: naive CD4+ T cells from blood. Interpreted using the paper, the cell subset or site label stands for: true naive CD4+ T cells. The V gene is TRBV5-1 and the J gene is TRBJ1-2; no D gene can be assigned with confidence. This receptor was identified in a man younger than 40 with type 1 diabetes. The nucleotide sequence is TGCGCCAGCAGCTTGGGGCTTAATGGCTACACCTTC. Its amino acids are CASSLGLNGYTF.